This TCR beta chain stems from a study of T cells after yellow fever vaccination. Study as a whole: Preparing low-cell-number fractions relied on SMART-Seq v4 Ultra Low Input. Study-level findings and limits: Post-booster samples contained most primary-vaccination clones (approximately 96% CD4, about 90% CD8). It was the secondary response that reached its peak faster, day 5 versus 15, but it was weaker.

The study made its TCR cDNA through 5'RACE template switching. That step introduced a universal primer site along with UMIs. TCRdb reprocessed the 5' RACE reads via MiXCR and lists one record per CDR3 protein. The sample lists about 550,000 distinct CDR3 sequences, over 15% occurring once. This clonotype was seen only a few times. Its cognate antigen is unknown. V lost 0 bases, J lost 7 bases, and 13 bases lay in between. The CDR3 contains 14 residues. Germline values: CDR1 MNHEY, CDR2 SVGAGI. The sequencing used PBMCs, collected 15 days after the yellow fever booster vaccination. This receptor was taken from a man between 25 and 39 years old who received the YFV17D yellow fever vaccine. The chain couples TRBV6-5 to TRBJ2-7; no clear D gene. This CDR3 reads CASSYSWSQPEQYF. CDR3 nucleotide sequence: TGTGCCAGCAGTTACTCGTGGTCCCAACCGGAGCAGTACTTC.